This TCR beta chain stems from a study of CD8+ T cells in alopecia areata. Treatment here: oral pan-JAK inhibitor, 5-10 mg twice daily. Broader study findings: Sequencing of scalp samples also includes resident alphabeta T cells from normal skin.

The CDR3 extends over 14 amino acids. The junction had 6 bases not matched to a gene; V was cut back by 5 bases and J by 7 bases. Germline V gene lookup returns CDR1 SGHDN and CDR2 FVKESK. Sequencing relied on a cDNA template that was reverse transcribed from extracted RNA. The method was immunoSEQ multiplex PCR; TCRdb's version includes in-frame clones alone and lacks a portion of them. This table holds about 200,000 clones, 30% to 40% found once. This clone turned up a few times. The target antigen is unknown. This material consisted of CD4+ T cells sorted from blood, taken between weeks 30 and 35, from a patient treated with tofacitinib. J is TRBJ1-4 and V is TRBV14; 8 bases are shared with TRBD1. The receptor was isolated from a human donor with alopecia areata. The CDR3 sequence: CASSAGQAPEKLFF. The DNA of the CDR3 is TGTGCCAGCAGCGCGGGACAGGCCCCTGAAAAACTGTTTTTT.